This T cell receptor beta chain is drawn from a study of PD-L1 blockade in urothelial cancer (dated by TCRdb to 2016 to 2017). Looking at the study overall: Every patient began therapy in the mid-2010s and was given atezolizumab 1,200 mg intravenously every 3 weeks. About nine tenths of the roughly 30 patients were males with bladder-origin urothelial cancer, and 18 of 29 reported a prior smoking history. Patients had an ECOG performance status of 0 or 1 and had received between 0 and 3 prior chemotherapy regimens. Blood samples were analyzed at 3 weeks after treatment start (second dose) and at 6 weeks after treatment start. Blood samples gave median yields of around 150,000 T cells and 80,000 to 90,000 unique TCRs, along with a median clonality of about 0.084. Somatic, immune and clinical correlates of response to PD-L1 blockade with atezolizumab in urothelial cancer were the focus of an exploratory multi-omic analysis. Pretreatment tumor samples, along with matched peripheral blood collected serially before and after atezolizumab treatment, underwent TCR sequencing. Durable clinical benefit meant progression-free survival longer than 6 months, and TCR features were also tested against progression-free and overall survival. In the same patients who had TCR sequencing, pretreatment tumors also underwent whole exome sequencing and RNA sequencing. Durable clinical benefit was achieved by nine patients and was not achieved by 20 patients. Some 29 patients had pretreatment blood TCR-seq, about 24 had at least one posttreatment blood collection, and about 24 had tumor TCR-seq.

Synthetic TCR analog templates were spiked into each PCR to estimate absolute template abundance from read counts. Using the immunoSEQ assay, TCRbeta CDR3 regions were amplified from genomic DNA with bias-controlled V and J gene primers. Sequencing of rearranged TCRbeta segments was performed at approximately 20X coverage. In the original analysis: Clustering was used to correct sequencing errors, and CDR3s were annotated against IMGT to assign V, D and J genes. Only productive TCRbeta rearrangements were used in downstream analyses, excluding out-of-frame or stop-codon sequences. Clonality was calculated as one minus the Shannon entropy normalized by the log of the number of unique productive sequences. Clones differing between time points or between blood and tumor were identified using Fisher's exact test with Benjamini-Hochberg correction, with an adjusted p below 0.01 applied as the threshold. TCRdb retrieved this table from immuneACCESS and kept in-frame rearrangements only. Not all clones are present; in checked studies, unresolved V genes account for under half, and no reason is known for the remainder. Clonal size and the V and J genes are those of that table, whereas D and trimming came from the DNA. Here the sample has about 100,000 clones; under 85% occur a single time. The ten top clones hold 2.4% of the sample.

This clone has only a few counts. No antigen is known for it. No base quality values were provided; no much bigger clone lies one nucleotide off. A total of 29 patients with locally advanced or metastatic urothelial carcinoma, treated at Memorial Sloan Kettering on a trial protocol, made up the cohort. Peripheral blood mononuclear cells were collected from each patient pretreatment and during treatment, giving between 1 and 8 total time points per patient. The Qiagen DNeasy Blood extraction kit was used to purify genomic DNA from total PBMCs and from tumor samples. PBMCs were collected pretreatment and during treatment and were isolated and stored as previously described. From V the trimming removes 8 bases and from J it removes 5 bases, while the gene matches leave 19 bases of the junction unaccounted for. The CDR3 covers 17 residues, taking in both the cysteine and the phenylalanine. The CDR3 DNA has 51 bases and is translated from base 1. CDR1 and CDR2 are drawn from the germline V gene (reference sequence): SEHNR, FQNEAQ.

Results the study describes overall, beyond this receptor: Because the sample size was small (n ≈ 31) and many exploratory analyses were performed, the results are intended to be hypothesis-generating. Among patients with durable benefit, tumor-associated TCR clones showed greater expansion in peripheral blood 3 weeks after treatment started (n = 22, p = 0.022). Improved progression-free and overall survival was found to be associated with pretreatment peripheral blood TCR clonality below the median.

The sequences come from PBMCs, collected around atezolizumab (anti-PD-L1) treatment. The rearranged segments are TRBV7-9 and TRBJ2-5, with TRBD2 identical over 8 junction bases. The TCR was taken from a man aged 45-65 years with urothelial cancer. Here is the DNA: TGTGCCAGCGAAACGGCGGGCGACAGGTCGGGGGGGGAGACCCAGTACTTC. It is translated as CASETAGDRSGGETQYF.